Following are 31 T cell receptor beta chains from one sample sequenced in a study of T cells in Graves' hyperthyroidism and ophthalmopathy. Regions amplified from RNA transcripts were the TCR beta CDR3 regions. In the first-round RT-PCR of the TCR CDR3, the HTBI primer set was used. TCRdb reanalysed the multiplex PCR reads using MiXCR and keeps one entry per CDR3 protein. The profile shows roughly 400,000 distinct CDR3 sequences, about 14% of them singletons. Sequencing was done on a sample of blood. The receptor source for this set is a man aged 50 or older with Graves' ophthalmopathy.

In this sample, this clonotype turned up many times. The rearrangement links TRBV7-9 to TRBJ2-1, with 11 bases lining up with TRBD2. Germline V gives CDR1 SEHNR, CDR2 FQNEAQ (reference sequence). After removal of 3 bases from V and 9 bases from J, the junction contained 4 bases not matched to a gene. This CDR3 spans 14 amino acids. CDR3 protein: CASSFSGRAAEQFF. The CDR3 DNA follows: TGTGCCAGCAGCTTTAGCGGGAGGGCCGCTGAGCAGTTCTTC. Based on the CDR3 plus reference TRBV7-9 and TRBJ2-1, the full variable domain is DTGVSQNPRHKITKRGQNVTFRCDPISEHNRLYWYRQTLGQGPEFLTYFQNEAQLEKSRLLSDRFSAERPKGSFSTLEIQRTEQGDSAMYLCASSFSGRAAEQFFGPGTRLTVL.

This clonotype was detected once. V usage is TRBV27 and J usage is TRBJ2-7; 9 nucleotides match TRBD1. Germline V gene data show CDR1 as MNHEY and CDR2 as SMNVEV (reference sequence). V was clipped by 2 bases and J by 0 bases; unmatched bases: 2. The CDR3 contains 15 residues. CDR3 residues: CASSLRTGDSYEQYF. The CDR3 bases are TGTGCCAGCAGTTTACGGACAGGGGACTCCTACGAGCAGTACTTC.

The sample holds many counts of this clonotype. The chain carries TRBV30 and TRBJ1-5; D may be TRBD1 (5 bases). CDR1 is GTSNPN and CDR2 is SVGIG in the germline V gene (reference sequence). Trimming took off 1 base at V and 4 bases at J, with 14 bases between the two ends. The CDR3 consists of 15 residues. The CDR3 protein is CAWSGGGPRNQPQHF. In nucleotides, the CDR3 is TGTGCCTGGAGTGGGGGGGGACCAAGAAATCAGCCCCAGCATTTT.

This clonotype was seen repeatedly, ten times or more. This chain uses TRBV20-1 with TRBJ2-1, with 10 bases fitting TRBD2. The junction had 9 bases not matched to a gene; V was cut back by 6 bases and J by 7 bases. The length of the CDR3 is 14 residues. Germline CDR1 DFQATT, CDR2 SNEGSKA (reference sequence). The CDR3 region is CSATGTSVGNEQFF. DNA for the CDR3: TGCAGTGCCACCGGGACTAGCGTCGGGAATGAGCAGTTCTTC.

In its sample, this clonotype was seen once. This chain links TRBV6-4 with TRBJ2-6; D ambiguous. This CDR3 spans 14 amino acids. The germline gives CDR1 MRHNA, CDR2 SNTAGT. V was clipped by 9 bases and J by 2 bases, with 11 bases between them. CDR3 residues: CASSRRTGANVLTF. The CDR3 DNA reads as TGTGCCAGTTCCAGGCGGACTGGGGCCAACGTCCTGACTTTC.

The rearrangement links TRBV15 to TRBJ1-5, with a tentative D call TRBD1 (5 bases). Trimming left V 2 bases short and J 0 bases short, with 8 bases between. There are 15 residues in the CDR3. Per the germline V gene, CDR1 is LNHNV and CDR2 is YYDKDF (reference sequence). Written as DNA, the CDR3 is TGTGCCACCAGCAGAAGGGGTGGTAGCAATCAGCCCCAGCATTTT. Translating it yields CATSRRGGSNQPQHF.

This clonotype occurred a few times. The rearrangement uses TRBV19 and TRBJ2-2, with a tentative D call TRBD2 (5 bases). Trimming took off 4 bases at V and 4 bases at J, with 19 bases between the two ends. Germline V CDR1 and CDR2: LNHDA, SQIVND (reference sequence). The CDR3 sequence is 17 residues long. The CDR3 reads CASSKHTLASGTGELFF. The CDR3 DNA sequence: TGTGCCAGTAGTAAACACACCCTGGCGAGCGGCACCGGGGAGCTGTTTTTT.

This clonotype occurred many times. This sequence joins TRBV7-9 and TRBJ1-5, with TRBD1 as a possible D gene (5 bases). Trimming stripped 4 bases from V and 5 bases from J, with 6 bases between. Germline CDR1 reads SEHNR; CDR2 reads FQNEAQ (reference sequence). The CDR3 runs to 12 residues. This CDR3 is CASSSGHQPQHF. The CDR3 DNA sequence: TGTGCCAGCAGCTCGGGGCATCAGCCCCAGCATTTT.

For the CDR3, the DNA is TGTGCCAGCAGTTTCGGGGTTCAGAACACTGAAGCTTTCTTT. This codes for CASSFGVQNTEAFF. The chain joins TRBV27 to TRBJ1-1; unclear D gene. The germline gives CDR1 MNHEY, CDR2 SMNVEV (reference sequence). This CDR3 comprises 14 residues. Trimming shortened V by 3 bases and J by 1 base, and 9 bases separated the two germline ends.

The table lists this clonotype with many counts. J is TRBJ1-1 and V is TRBV5-5, with TRBD1 identical over 8 bases. Trimming took 4 bases from V and 1 from J; bases not matched to a gene: 6. This CDR3 comprises 15 residues. Per germline, CDR1 SGHKS and CDR2 YYEKEE (reference sequence). CDR3 nucleotide sequence: TGTGCCAGCAGCAGCGACAGGGGTCGGAACACTGAAGCTTTCTTT. Its protein product is CASSSDRGRNTEAFF.

This clonotype was found a few times. The chain is built from TRBV5-4 and TRBJ2-2; 11 bases fit TRBD2. Germline lookup yields CDR1 SGHNT and CDR2 YYREEE (reference sequence). The CDR3 extends over 16 amino acids. J lost 7 bases, V lost 0 bases, and 5 bases had no gene match. The CDR3 loop is CASSLVLAGAGGELFF. In DNA, the CDR3 is TGTGCCAGCAGCTTGGTACTAGCGGGAGCGGGCGGGGAGCTGTTTTTT.

This clonotype showed up many times. The chain carries TRBV7-9 and TRBJ1-2, with 7 bases that match TRBD1. V gave up 5 bases and J gave up 3 bases; unmatched junction bases: 6. Germline V gene sequence: CDR1 SEHNR, CDR2 FQNEAQ (reference sequence). This CDR3 is 14 amino acids long. CDR3 region: CASSLTGVDYGYTF. The DNA for the CDR3 is TGTGCCAGCAGCCTAACAGGGGTAGACTATGGCTACACCTTC.

The chain uses TRBV7-9 and TRBJ2-2; D tentatively fits TRBD1 or TRBD2 (6 bases each). V was clipped by 6 bases and J by 5 bases, with 16 bases between them. This CDR3 comprises 15 residues. The germline CDR1 and CDR2 sequences are SEHNR and FQNEAQ (reference sequence). CDR3 coding DNA: TGTGCCAGCAGGATTTCGGGGGCGCAGACCGGGGAGCTGTTTTTT. Amino acid sequence: CASRISGAQTGELFF.

In its sample, this clonotype was seen once. This CDR3 is CASTGLANEQFF. The CDR3 DNA reads TGTGCCAGCACCGGACTAGCCAATGAGCAGTTCTTC. The rearrangement links TRBV10-3 to TRBJ2-1; 8 bases are a match to TRBD2. The CDR3 runs 12 residues. CDR1 and CDR2 from the germline V gene are ENHRY and SYGVKD. J was trimmed by 6 bases and V by 10 bases; bases with no gene match: 5.

This clonotype has a handful of counts. The chain has TRBV5-1 and TRBJ1-5; D is unclear. The CDR3 has 14 residues. Trimming cost V 0 bases and J 0 bases, with 4 bases left between them. Germline CDR1 is SGHRS and CDR2 is YFSETQ. As DNA, the CDR3 is TGCGCCAGCAGCTTGGATCCTAGCAATCAGCCCCAGCATTTT. As protein: CASSLDPSNQPQHF.

The V call is TRBV5-4, the J call TRBJ2-7, with D maybe TRBD2 (5 bases). Trimming left V 0 bases short and J 7 bases short, with 8 bases between. The CDR3 length is 12 residues. CDR1 SGHNT and CDR2 YYREEE come from the germline V gene (reference sequence). CDR3 residues: CASSLGAEEQYF. CDR3 DNA: TGTGCCAGCAGCTTGGGAGCGGAGGAGCAGTACTTC.

This chain links TRBV7-8 with TRBJ2-3; 14 positions agree with TRBD2. Germline V lookup: CDR1 SGHVS, CDR2 FQNEAQ. The V segment lost 5 bases and the J segment 2 bases; nucleotides outside the gene matches: 12. This CDR3 comprises 19 residues. The CDR3 DNA is TGTGCCAGCAGCCAATTTCCTCCGGGACTAGCGGGAGTCACAGATACGCAGTATTTT. It codes for CASSQFPPGLAGVTDTQYF.

This chain connects TRBV7-3 to TRBJ2-3; TRBD1 matches at 7 bases. The CDR3 length is 13 residues. V gave up 5 bases and J gave up 7 bases; unmatched junction bases: 6. From germline, CDR1 is SGHTA and CDR2 FQGTGA. The CDR3 DNA reads TGTGCCAGCAGCCTAGGGACAGCTAATACGCAGTATTTT. Amino acids: CASSLGTANTQYF.

The V and J genes are TRBV19 and TRBJ2-2; D remains unclear. Trimming removed 6 bases from V and 4 bases from J, with 12 bases in between. Germline V lookup: CDR1 LNHDA, CDR2 SQIVND (reference sequence). The length of the CDR3 is 14 residues. As DNA, the CDR3 is TGTGCCAGTAGCCTACGAAATCCCACCGGGGAGCTGTTTTTT. This gives the protein CASSLRNPTGELFF.

This clonotype was seen many times. J is TRBJ2-2 and V is TRBV2; tentative D call: TRBD2 (6 bases). V was clipped by 0 bases and J by 5 bases, with 13 bases between them. Germline CDR1 reads SNHLY; CDR2 reads FYNNEI. The CDR3 has 16 amino acids. This CDR3 is CASSEAIAGRTGELFF. The CDR3 DNA sequence: TGTGCCAGCAGTGAAGCGATTGCGGGGCGGACCGGGGAGCTGTTTTTT. The full variable domain, completed using reference TRBV2 and TRBJ2-2, is EPEVTQTPSHQVTQMGQEVILRCVPISNHLYFYWYRQILGQKVEFLVSFYNNEISEKSEIFDDQFSVERPDGSNFTLKIRSTKLEDSAMYFCASSEAIAGRTGELFFGEGSRLTVL.

DNA of the CDR3: TGTGCCAGCAGCCCCCGCCGGGTGGGGTCGGCCGGGGAGCTGTTTTTT. Protein: CASSPRRVGSAGELFF. The chain employs TRBV3-1 and TRBJ2-2; no definite D call. Trimming took off 4 bases at V and 6 bases at J, with 18 bases between the two ends. The CDR3 extends over 16 amino acids. The V gene's germline CDR1 is LGHDT and CDR2 YNNKEL (reference sequence). The full variable domain, rest sourced from reference TRBV3-1 and TRBJ2-2, is DTAVSQTPKYLVTQMGNDKSIKCEQNLGHDTMYWYKQDSKKFLKIMFSYNNKELIINETVPNRFSPKSPDKAHLNLHINSLELGDSAVYFCASSPRRVGSAGELFFGEGSRLTVL.

This clonotype was observed at least ten times. The chain recombines TRBV20-1 with TRBJ2-3; no firm D call. From germline, CDR1 is DFQATT and CDR2 SNEGSKA (reference sequence). Trimming removed 6 bases from V and 6 bases from J, with 10 bases in between. The CDR3 covers 11 residues. The CDR3 coding sequence is TGCAGTGCGGCTCAAAAGGATACGCAGTATTTT. This sequence encodes CSAAQKDTQYF.

This clonotype was recorded many times. The V call is TRBV2, the J call TRBJ2-5; D is perhaps TRBD1 or TRBD2 (6 bases each). This CDR3 has 16 residues. V was pared by 6 bases and J by 4 bases, with 21 bases between. The V gene's germline CDR1 is SNHLY and CDR2 FYNNEI. CDR3 amino acids: CASRESWGAFGETQYF. The CDR3 nucleotides are TGTGCCAGCAGGGAGTCTTGGGGGGCCTTCGGAGAGACCCAGTACTTC.

This sequence joins TRBV28 and TRBJ1-2; D is ambiguous. This CDR3 region has 11 residues. Germline CDR1 and CDR2: MDHEN and SYDVKM. Trimming pared 11 bases from V and 7 bases from J, leaving 14 bases between. The CDR3 DNA reads as TGTGCCCTCCTGAGTGTAAGTGGCTACACCTTC. Amino acid sequence: CALLSVSGYTF.

This clonotype was recorded many times. The chain combines TRBV20-1 with TRBJ2-1, with TRBD2 identical over 14 bases. Looked up from germline, CDR1 is DFQATT and CDR2 is SNEGSKA (reference sequence). V was clipped by 0 bases and J by 8 bases; unmatched bases: 3. There are 15 residues in the CDR3. The CDR3, as DNA: TGCAGTGCTAGAGACCCGACTAGCGGGAGGGATGAGCAGTTCTTC. Residues: CSARDPTSGRDEQFF.

This chain links TRBV15 with TRBJ1-3; maybe TRBD1 (5 bases). The V end was cut by 1 base, the J end by 0 bases, with 10 bases between. In germline, CDR1 is LNHNV, CDR2 YYDKDF (reference sequence). This CDR3 spans 16 amino acids. The CDR3 DNA is TGTGCCACCAGCAGAGCCTTGACAGACTCTGGAAACACCATATATTTT. It is translated as CATSRALTDSGNTIYF.

This chain joins TRBV5-1 and TRBJ2-5; 10 bases match TRBD1. Trimming cost V 7 bases and J 5 bases; bases outside gene matches: 8. The CDR3 is 14 amino acids. Germline CDR1 reads SGHRS; CDR2 reads YFSETQ. The CDR3 region has the DNA TGCGCCAGCGACAGGGGGCGACAGGGGGAGACCCAGTACTTC. Its translation is CASDRGRQGETQYF. The whole variable domain, filled in from reference TRBV5-1 and TRBJ2-5, reads KAGVTQTPRYLIKTRGQQVTLSCSPISGHRSVSWYQQTPGQGLQFLFEYFSETQRNKGNFPGRFSGRQFSNSRSEMNVSTLELGDSALYLCASDRGRQGETQYFGPGTRLLVL.

This clonotype was counted between two and nine times. This chain joins TRBV10-2 and TRBJ2-5; D is undetermined. CDR1 is WSHSY and CDR2 is SAAADI in the germline V gene. The CDR3 is 13 amino acids. Between the trimmed V and J ends, which lost 5 bases and 0 bases, there was a span of 7 bases. The CDR3 loop is CASSRFYQETQYF. CDR3 coding DNA: TGCGCCAGCAGTCGCTTCTACCAAGAGACCCAGTACTTC.

The chain couples TRBV4-1 to TRBJ2-2; a possible D gene is TRBD2 (6 bases). The CDR3 spans 19 residues. Germline V CDR1 and CDR2: MGHRA, YSYEKL. With 0 bases removed from V and 9 bases from J, the gap between germline ends came to 26 bases. CDR3 bases: TGCGCCAGCAGCCAAGATCCGGGGGAGCAGGCAGGGAAACAAAGGGAGCTGTTTTTT. It is translated as CASSQDPGEQAGKQRELFF.

This clonotype showed up many times. The chain joins TRBV4-1 to TRBJ2-7; 9 bases agree with TRBD2. The CDR3 is 17 amino acids. With 0 bases clipped from V and 3 bases from J, the junction kept 9 bases outside the gene matches. The germline CDR1 and CDR2 sequences are MGHRA and YSYEKL. CDR3 loop: CASSQDPLSGRVYEQYF. The CDR3 region has the DNA TGCGCCAGCAGCCAAGACCCGCTTAGCGGGAGAGTCTACGAGCAGTACTTC.

This clonotype was seen many times. The rearrangement joins TRBV9 to TRBJ1-2; D might be TRBD1 (5 bases). Trimming took 2 bases from V and 4 from J, leaving 15 bases between them. CDR1 and CDR2 from the germline V gene are SGDLS and YYNGEE. The CDR3 covers 15 residues. The CDR3 nucleotides are TGTGCCAGCAGCGTCGACAGTGAGGCACTCTATGGCTACACCTTC. This gives the protein CASSVDSEALYGYTF.